This TCR beta chain is from a study of blood T cells in healthy people across ages. Overall study results and limits: The authors considered diversity estimates from one million T cells to be underestimates. Fewer expanded clones and more diversity marked long-lived versus aged donors.

The CDR3 runs 17 residues. The V end lost 0 bases, the J end lost 2 bases, and 15 bases lay between the germline ends. Germline V gives CDR1 MNHEY, CDR2 SVGEGT. With a J-beta primer mix and a sample-barcoded 5' primer, a second PCR ran roughly 6 to 11 cycles. The study obtained at least 3 million CDR3-containing paired-end reads from every sample. TCRdb fed the 5' RACE reads into MiXCR, producing one record per CDR3 protein. The sample lists about 730,000 distinct CDR3 sequences; roughly 41% were seen once. Comment on this clonotype: The antigen is undetermined.

Whenever a sample was processed, at least 7 million PBMCs were isolated. The receptor's source is a woman aged 60-75 years in good health. Material for sequencing was blood. V is TRBV6-2 or TRBV6-3 and J is TRBJ2-3, with D perhaps being TRBD1 or TRBD2 (5 bases each). CDR3 nucleotide sequence: TGTGCCAGCAGTTACTCGATTGGGGACGGAGACACAGATACGCAGTATTTT. Protein product: CASSYSIGDGDTDTQYF.